Following are 16 T cell receptor beta chains from one sample sequenced in a study of radiation and T cells in renal cell carcinoma. The time point was: baseline pretreatment blood. Treatment of the sample: 15 Gy SBRT to primary tumor, nephrectomy 4 weeks later. Generated by immunoSEQ multiplex PCR, the TCRdb table keeps only in-frame clones and is missing some. In the table there are around 140,000 clones, around 90% of which are singletons. Sequencing was performed on blood, taken from a patient whose treatment included radiotherapy and nephrectomy. The receptor set was obtained from a woman aged 70 to 79 with renal cell carcinoma.

A few counts support this clone. The V gene is TRBV7-2, the J gene TRBJ2-4; D remains ambiguous. Looked up from germline, CDR1 is SGHTA and CDR2 is FQGNSA. Trimming took off 1 base at V and 0 bases at J, with 4 bases between the two ends. CDR3 length: 14 amino acids. Written as DNA, the CDR3 is TGTGCCAGCAGCTTAGAACTAGCCAAAAACATTCAGTACTTC. It yields the protein CASSLELAKNIQYF. Variable domain in full (rest from reference TRBV7-2 and TRBJ2-4): GAGVSQSPSNKVTEKGKDVELRCDPISGHTALYWYRQSLGQGLEFLIYFQGNSAPDKSGLPSDRFSAERTGGSVSTLTIQRTQQEDSAVYLCASSLELAKNIQYFGAGTRLSVL.

The V call is TRBV6-1, the J call TRBJ1-5, with D possibly TRBD1 on 6 matching bases. Trimming cost V 6 bases and J 7 bases, with 13 bases left between them. The CDR3 runs to 13 residues. Germline values: CDR1 MNHNS, CDR2 SASEGT. The CDR3 is CASSRDIGQPQHF. As DNA, the CDR3 is TGTGCCAGCAGCCGGGACATAGGGCAGCCCCAGCATTTT.

This chain links TRBV14 with TRBJ2-4; tentatively, D is TRBD2 (6 bases). Trimming took 1 base from V and 0 from J, leaving 10 bases between them. Looked up from germline, CDR1 is SGHDN and CDR2 is FVKESK. The CDR3 spans 16 residues. The DNA for the CDR3 is TGTGCCAGCAGCCAAGGGACGGGACTAGCCAAAAACATTCAGTACTTC. Protein: CASSQGTGLAKNIQYF.

This clone is a singleton in its sample. Other DNA sequences in this specimen translate into the identical CDR3. The chain uses TRBV5-1 and TRBJ2-2; D gene unclear. This CDR3 has 13 amino acids. Per germline, CDR1 SGHRS and CDR2 YFSETQ. V lost 0 bases, J lost 5 bases, and 5 bases lay in between. As DNA, the CDR3 is TGCGCCAGCAGCTTGGCCGGTACCGGGGAGCTGTTTTTT. Encoded protein: CASSLAGTGELFF.

This chain links TRBV12-5 with TRBJ2-2; no definite D call. CDR3 length: 14 residues. Germline-derived CDR1 and CDR2 are LGHNT and FRNRAP. Between the trimmed V and J ends, which lost 0 bases and 2 bases, there was a span of 4 bases. CDR3 DNA sequence: TGTGCTAGTGGTTTGGTACATAACACCGGGGAGCTGTTTTTT. Translating gives CASGLVHNTGELFF. Based on the CDR3 plus reference TRBV12-5 and TRBJ2-2, the full variable domain is DARVTQTPRHKVTEMGQEVTMRCQPILGHNTVFWYRQTMMQGLELLAYFRNRAPLDDSGMPKDRFSAEMPDATLATLKIQPSEPRDSAVYFCASGLVHNTGELFFGEGSRLTVL.

This sequence joins TRBV27 and TRBJ1-2; the D is unclear. The germline CDR1 and CDR2 sequences are MNHEY and SMNVEV (reference sequence). V was cut by 3 bases and J by 7 bases, with 12 bases left in between. CDR3 length: 13 amino acids. The CDR3 region has the DNA TGTGCCAGCAGTTTTCGGGTGGGTACTGGCTACACCTTC. Protein sequence: CASSFRVGTGYTF.

This chain uses TRBV21-1 with TRBJ2-7; the table's D call, TRBD2, was not checked against the DNA. TRBV21-1 is classified as a pseudogene. There are 15 residues in the CDR3. The chain's CDR3 is CASSSHLAGADEQYF. The CDR3 DNA reads as TGTGCCAGCAGCTCTCACCTAGCGGGGGCCGACGAGCAGTACTTC.

The V call is TRBV7-8, the J call TRBJ1-3; D is unclear. This CDR3 is built from 12 residues. Germline V gene sequence: CDR1 SGHVS, CDR2 FQNEAQ. V lost 3 bases, J lost 6 bases, and 6 bases lay in between. Here the CDR3 reads CASSFKENTIYF. DNA of the CDR3: TGTGCCAGCAGCTTTAAGGAAAACACCATATATTTT. The whole variable domain, filled in from reference TRBV7-8 and TRBJ1-3, reads GAGVSQSPRYKVAKRGQDVALRCDPISGHVSLFWYQQALGQGPEFLTYFQNEAQLDKSGLPSDRFFAERPEGSVSTLKIQRTQQEDSAVYLCASSFKENTIYFGEGSWLTVV.

The chain joins TRBV28 to TRBJ2-1; TRBD1 aligns across 8 bases. This CDR3 region has 17 residues. With V trimmed by 11 bases and J by 3 bases, 18 bases remained unmatched. Germline CDR1 and CDR2: MDHEN and SYDVKM. This CDR3 is CASSGSGTGHIYNEQFF. CDR3 nucleotides: TGTGCCTCTTCCGGTTCGGGGACAGGACACATCTACAATGAGCAGTTCTTC.

V is TRBV9 and J is TRBJ1-2, with a tentative D call TRBD1 (5 bases). Trimming cost V 4 bases and J 6 bases, with 13 bases left between them. The CDR3 loop spans 13 amino acids. Germline V CDR1 and CDR2: SGDLS, YYNGEE. The CDR3 here is CASSMGRLNGYTF. The CDR3 DNA follows: TGTGCCAGCAGCATGGGACGGCTGAATGGCTACACCTTC.

The genes are TRBV5-4 and TRBJ1-1, with 7 bases matching TRBD1. V was clipped by 4 bases and J by 0 bases; unmatched bases: 3. Looked up from germline, CDR1 is SGHNT and CDR2 is YYREEE (reference sequence). CDR3 length: 14 residues. DNA for the CDR3: TGTGCCAGCAGCAAGGGACAGATGAACACTGAAGCTTTCTTT. It is translated as CASSKGQMNTEAFF.

The chain carries TRBV28 and TRBJ1-1, with D perhaps TRBD1 (5 bases). The V end was cut by 8 bases, the J end by 0 bases, with 10 bases between. Germline V gives CDR1 MDHEN, CDR2 SYDVKM. This CDR3 region has 13 residues. The CDR3 sequence: CASVGGVNTEAFF. CDR3 nucleotide sequence: TGTGCCAGCGTTGGGGGTGTGAACACTGAAGCTTTCTTT.

The chain combines TRBV7-8 with TRBJ1-1; unclear D gene. The CDR3 sequence is 13 residues long. Germline values: CDR1 SGHVS, CDR2 FQNEAQ. With 0 bases removed from V and 10 bases from J, the gap between germline ends came to 12 bases. DNA for the CDR3: TGTGCCAGCAGCTTAGCGACGCGGGTGGGAGCTTTCTTT. Encoded protein: CASSLATRVGAFF.

The chain links TRBV7-6 to TRBJ2-6; 7 bases align to TRBD2. The CDR3 sequence is 15 residues long. J lost 3 bases, V lost 5 bases, and 4 bases had no gene match. Germline V gene data show CDR1 as SGHVS and CDR2 as FNYEAQ. CDR3 bases: TGTGCCAGCAGCCCGACTAGCAGTGGGGCCAACGTCCTGACTTTC. Translation: CASSPTSSGANVLTF.

J is TRBJ2-7 and V is TRBV7-2; perhaps TRBD2 as D (6 bases). CDR1 is SGHTA and CDR2 is FQGNSA in the germline V gene. V was trimmed by 3 bases and J by 2 bases, leaving 11 bases between them. This CDR3 is 14 amino acids long. The CDR3 here is CASSFLGTAYEQYF. The CDR3 DNA follows: TGTGCCAGCAGCTTTCTCGGGACTGCCTACGAGCAGTACTTC.

The chain uses TRBV2 and TRBJ2-7, with D tentatively TRBD2 (5 bases). CDR3 length: 15 residues. Trimming cost V 5 bases and J 0 bases, with 14 bases left between them. From germline, CDR1 is SNHLY and CDR2 FYNNEI. The DNA for the CDR3 is TGTGCCAGCAGTACACTAGATCTCCTCTCCTACGAGCAGTACTTC. It encodes CASSTLDLLSYEQYF.